This T cell receptor (beta chain) appears in the sequencing data of a study of T cells after yellow fever vaccination. In the study overall: Preparation of the low-cell-number fractions used SMART-Seq v4 Ultra Low Input. Broader study findings: Primary-vaccination clones mostly resurfaced post-booster (96% CD4, around 88% CD8). The secondary response peaked faster, at day 5 versus 15, but was weaker.

MiXCR was run by TCRdb on the 5' RACE reads, yielding one entry per CDR3 protein. The sample consists of about 340,000 distinct CDR3 sequences, around 13% of them appearing once. A word on this clonotype: What it binds is unknown.

Germline V gene lookup returns CDR1 MGHRA and CDR2 YSYEKL. The CDR3 is 19 amino acids. V was trimmed by 1 base and J by 0 bases, leaving 18 bases between them. The starting material was CD4+ T cells sorted from PBMCs, obtained 15 days after the yellow fever booster vaccination. This chain connects TRBV4-1 to TRBJ2-2, with a tentative D call TRBD1 (5 bases). The sequence came from a man between 18 and 35 years old who received the YFV17D yellow fever vaccine. The CDR3 coding sequence is TGCGCCAGCAGCCAAGGACGTACAGGCTACACCTCGAACACCGGGGAGCTGTTTTTT. Translated: CASSQGRTGYTSNTGELFF.